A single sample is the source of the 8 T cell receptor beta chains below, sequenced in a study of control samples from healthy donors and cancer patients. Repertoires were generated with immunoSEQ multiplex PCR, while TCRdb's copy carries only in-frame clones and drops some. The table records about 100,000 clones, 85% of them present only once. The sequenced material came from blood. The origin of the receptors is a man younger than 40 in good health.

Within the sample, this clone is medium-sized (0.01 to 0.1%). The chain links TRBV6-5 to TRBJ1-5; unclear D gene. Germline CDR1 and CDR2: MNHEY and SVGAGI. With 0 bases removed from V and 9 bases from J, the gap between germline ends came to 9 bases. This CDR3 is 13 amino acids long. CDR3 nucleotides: TGTGCCAGCAGTTACTCAGTCCTGGGGCCCCAGCATTTT. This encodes CASSYSVLGPQHF.

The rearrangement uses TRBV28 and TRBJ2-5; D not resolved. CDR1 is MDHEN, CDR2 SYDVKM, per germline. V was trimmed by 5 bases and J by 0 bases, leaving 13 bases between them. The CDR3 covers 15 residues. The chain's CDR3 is CASSQLTGNQETQYF. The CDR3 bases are TGTGCCAGCAGTCAACTAACGGGTAACCAAGAGACCCAGTACTTC.

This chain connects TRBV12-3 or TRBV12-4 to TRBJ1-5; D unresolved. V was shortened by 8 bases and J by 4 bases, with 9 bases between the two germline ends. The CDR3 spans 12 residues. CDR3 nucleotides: TGTGCCAGCGCACTGCCGAATCAGCCCCAGCATTTT. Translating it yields CASALPNQPQHF.

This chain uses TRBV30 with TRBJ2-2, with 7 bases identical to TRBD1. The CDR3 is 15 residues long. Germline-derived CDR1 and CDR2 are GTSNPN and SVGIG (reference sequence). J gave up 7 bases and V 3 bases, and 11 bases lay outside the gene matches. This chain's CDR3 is CAWSTGTVGIGELFF. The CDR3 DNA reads TGTGCCTGGAGCACCGGGACAGTGGGGATCGGGGAGCTGTTTTTT. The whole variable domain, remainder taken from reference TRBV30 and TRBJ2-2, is SQTIHQWPATLVQPVGSPLSLECTVEGTSNPNLYWYRQAAGRGLQLLFYSVGIGQISSEVPQNLSASRPQDRQFILSSKKLLLSDSGFYLCAWSTGTVGIGELFFGEGSRLTVL.

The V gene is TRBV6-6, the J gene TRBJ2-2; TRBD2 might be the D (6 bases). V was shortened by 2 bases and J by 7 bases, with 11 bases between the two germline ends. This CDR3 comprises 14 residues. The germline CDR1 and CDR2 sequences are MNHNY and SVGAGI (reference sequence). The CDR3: CASSYAGTGGELFF. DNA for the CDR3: TGTGCCAGCAGTTACGCGGGGACGGGCGGGGAGCTGTTTTTT.

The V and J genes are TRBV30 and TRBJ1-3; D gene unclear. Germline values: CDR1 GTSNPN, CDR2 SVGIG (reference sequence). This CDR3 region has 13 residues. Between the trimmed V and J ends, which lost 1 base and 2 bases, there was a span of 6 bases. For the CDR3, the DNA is TGTGCCTGGAGTGCGGCAGCTGGAAACACCATATATTTT. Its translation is CAWSAAAGNTIYF.

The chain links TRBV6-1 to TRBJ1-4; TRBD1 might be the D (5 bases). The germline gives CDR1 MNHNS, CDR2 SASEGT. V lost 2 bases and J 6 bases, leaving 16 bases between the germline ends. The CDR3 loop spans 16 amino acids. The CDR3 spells CASSELWGHPDEKLFF. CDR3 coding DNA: TGTGCCAGCAGTGAATTGTGGGGCCACCCCGATGAAAAACTGTTTTTT.

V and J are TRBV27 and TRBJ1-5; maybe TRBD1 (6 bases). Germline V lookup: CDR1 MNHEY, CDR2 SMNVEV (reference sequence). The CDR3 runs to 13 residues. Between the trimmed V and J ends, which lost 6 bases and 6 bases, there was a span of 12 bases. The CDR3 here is CASSWDILQPQHF. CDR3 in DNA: TGTGCCAGCAGCTGGGACATCCTTCAGCCCCAGCATTTT.